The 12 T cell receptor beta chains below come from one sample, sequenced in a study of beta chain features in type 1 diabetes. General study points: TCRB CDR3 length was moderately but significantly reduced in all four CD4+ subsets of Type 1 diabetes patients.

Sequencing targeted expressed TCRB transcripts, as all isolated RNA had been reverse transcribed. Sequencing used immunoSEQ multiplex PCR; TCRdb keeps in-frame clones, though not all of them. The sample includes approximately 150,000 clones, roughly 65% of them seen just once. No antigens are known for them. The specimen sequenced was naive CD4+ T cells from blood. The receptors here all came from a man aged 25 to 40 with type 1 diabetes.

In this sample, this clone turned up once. CDR3 in DNA: TGCACCAGCAGTCTCCCGCGGACAGGGGCCTCCTACGAGCAGTACTTC. It translates to CTSSLPRTGASYEQYF. The rearrangement uses TRBV1 and TRBJ2-7; TRBD1, the D gene given by the table, was not confirmed from the DNA. TRBV1 is a documented pseudogene. The CDR3 is made up of 16 amino acids.

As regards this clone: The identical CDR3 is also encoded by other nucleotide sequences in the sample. Written as DNA, the CDR3 is TGTGCCAGCAGTTACTCCAGCGGGGGGTACGAGCAGTACTTC. It specifies CASSYSSGGYEQYF. This chain connects TRBV6-5 to TRBJ2-7; 9 bases are a match to TRBD2. Looked up from germline, CDR1 is MNHEY and CDR2 is SVGAGI. CDR3 size: 14 residues. The ends lost 0 bases at V and 4 bases at J; junction bases unmatched: 1.

CDR3 sequence reads: CASRTSQGNYGYTF. The CDR3 bases are TGTGCCAGCAGAACAAGTCAGGGCAACTATGGCTACACCTTC. This chain uses TRBV27 with TRBJ1-2, with D perhaps matching TRBD1 (5 bases). CDR3 length: 14 amino acids. The germline V and J ends were trimmed by 6 bases and 2 bases, with 13 bases remaining between them. The V gene's germline CDR1 is MNHEY and CDR2 SMNVEV (reference sequence).

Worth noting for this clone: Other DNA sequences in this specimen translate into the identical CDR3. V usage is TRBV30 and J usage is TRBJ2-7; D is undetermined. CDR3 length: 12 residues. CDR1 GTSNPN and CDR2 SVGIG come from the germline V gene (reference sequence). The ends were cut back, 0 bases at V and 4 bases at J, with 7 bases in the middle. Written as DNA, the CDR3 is TGTGCCTGGAGTGTGACCGATTACGAGCAGTACTTC. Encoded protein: CAWSVTDYEQYF. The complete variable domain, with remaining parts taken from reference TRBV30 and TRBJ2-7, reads SQTIHQWPATLVQPVGSPLSLECTVEGTSNPNLYWYRQAAGRGLQLLFYSVGIGQISSEVPQNLSASRPQDRQFILSSKKLLLSDSGFYLCAWSVTDYEQYFGPGTRLTVT.

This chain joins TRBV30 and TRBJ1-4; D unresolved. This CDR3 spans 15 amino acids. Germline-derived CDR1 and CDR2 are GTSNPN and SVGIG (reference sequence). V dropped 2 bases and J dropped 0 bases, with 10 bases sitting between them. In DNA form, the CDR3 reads TGTGCCTGGAGTATTAACTCTGCAACTAATGAAAAACTGTTTTTT. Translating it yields CAWSINSATNEKLFF.

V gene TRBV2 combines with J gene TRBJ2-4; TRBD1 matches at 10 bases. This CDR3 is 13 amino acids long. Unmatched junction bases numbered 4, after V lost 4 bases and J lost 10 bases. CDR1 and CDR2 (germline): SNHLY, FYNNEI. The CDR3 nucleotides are TGTGCCAGCAGTGGCGGGACAGGGGTTATTCAGTACTTC. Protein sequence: CASSGGTGVIQYF. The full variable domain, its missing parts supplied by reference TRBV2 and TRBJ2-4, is EPEVTQTPSHQVTQMGQEVILRCVPISNHLYFYWYRQILGQKVEFLVSFYNNEISEKSEIFDDQFSVERPDGSNFTLKIRSTKLEDSAMYFCASSGGTGVIQYFGAGTRLSVL.

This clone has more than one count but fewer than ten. The CDR3 loop is CAWAPGPRAYSGNTIYF. CDR3 bases: TGTGCCTGGGCGCCGGGACCTCGGGCCTACTCTGGAAACACCATATATTTT. The chain has TRBV30 and TRBJ1-3; weak D call: TRBD1 (5 bases). Trimming removed 5 bases at V and 0 bases at J, with 20 bases between. Germline V lookup: CDR1 GTSNPN, CDR2 SVGIG (reference sequence). This CDR3 is built from 17 residues. Supplemented by reference TRBV30 and TRBJ1-3, the full variable domain reads SQTIHQWPATLVQPVGSPLSLECTVEGTSNPNLYWYRQAAGRGLQLLFYSVGIGQISSEVPQNLSASRPQDRQFILSSKKLLLSDSGFYLCAWAPGPRAYSGNTIYFGEGSWLTVV.

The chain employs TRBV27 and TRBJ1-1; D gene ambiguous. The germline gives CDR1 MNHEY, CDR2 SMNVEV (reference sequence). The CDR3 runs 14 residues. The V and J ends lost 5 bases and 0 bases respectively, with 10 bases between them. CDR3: CASSTTELNTEAFF. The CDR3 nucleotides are TGTGCCAGCAGTACCACAGAGCTGAACACTGAAGCTTTCTTT.

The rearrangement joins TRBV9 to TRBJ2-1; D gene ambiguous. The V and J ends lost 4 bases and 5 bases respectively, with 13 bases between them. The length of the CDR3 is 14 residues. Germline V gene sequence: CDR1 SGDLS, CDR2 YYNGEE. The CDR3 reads CASSKASSDNEQFF. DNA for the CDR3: TGTGCCAGCAGCAAAGCGTCGTCGGACAATGAGCAGTTCTTC.

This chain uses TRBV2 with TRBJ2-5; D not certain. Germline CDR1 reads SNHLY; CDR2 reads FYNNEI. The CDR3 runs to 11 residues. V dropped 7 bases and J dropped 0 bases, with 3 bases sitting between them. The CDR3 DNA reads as TGTGCCAGCACTCACCAAGAGACCCAGTACTTC. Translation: CASTHQETQYF.

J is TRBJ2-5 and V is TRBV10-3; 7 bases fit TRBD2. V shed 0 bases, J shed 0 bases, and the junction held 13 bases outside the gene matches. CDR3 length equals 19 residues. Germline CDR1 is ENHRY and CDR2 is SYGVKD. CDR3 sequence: CAISESAGREGLYQETQYF. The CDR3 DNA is TGTGCCATCAGTGAGTCCGCTGGCAGGGAGGGTCTCTACCAAGAGACCCAGTACTTC.

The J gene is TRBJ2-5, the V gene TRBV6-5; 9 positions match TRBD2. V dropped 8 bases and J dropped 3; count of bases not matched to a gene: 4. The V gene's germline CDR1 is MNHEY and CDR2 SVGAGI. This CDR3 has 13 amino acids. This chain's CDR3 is CASRASGEETQYF. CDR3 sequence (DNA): TGTGCCAGCCGGGCTAGCGGGGAAGAGACCCAGTACTTC.